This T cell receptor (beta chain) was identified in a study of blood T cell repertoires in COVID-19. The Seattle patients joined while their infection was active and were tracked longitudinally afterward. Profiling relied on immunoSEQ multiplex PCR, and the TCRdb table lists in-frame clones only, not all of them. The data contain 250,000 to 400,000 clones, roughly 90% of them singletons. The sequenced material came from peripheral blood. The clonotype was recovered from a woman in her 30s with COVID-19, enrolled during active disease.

CDR3 region: CASSWSREGRTEAFF. The CDR3 region has the DNA TGTGCCAGCAGTTGGTCCCGGGAGGGTCGCACTGAAGCTTTCTTT. V gene TRBV6-2 or TRBV6-3 combines with J gene TRBJ1-1; D remains unclear. Per the germline V gene, CDR1 is MNHEY and CDR2 is SVGEGT. Deletions cut 4 bases from V and 4 bases from J, with 16 bases between. The CDR3 spans 15 residues.